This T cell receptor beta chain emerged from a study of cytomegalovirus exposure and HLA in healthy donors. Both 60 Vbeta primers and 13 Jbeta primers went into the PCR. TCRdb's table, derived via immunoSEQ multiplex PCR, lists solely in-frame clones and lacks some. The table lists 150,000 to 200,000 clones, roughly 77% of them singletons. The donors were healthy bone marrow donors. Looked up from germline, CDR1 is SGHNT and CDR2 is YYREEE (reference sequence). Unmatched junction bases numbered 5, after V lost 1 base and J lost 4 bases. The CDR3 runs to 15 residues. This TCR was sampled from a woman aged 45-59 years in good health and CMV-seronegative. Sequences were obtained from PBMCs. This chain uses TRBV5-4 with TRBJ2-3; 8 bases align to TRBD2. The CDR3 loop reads CASSLYGGGPDTQYF. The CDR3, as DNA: TGTGCCAGCAGCTTGTACGGCGGGGGGCCAGATACGCAGTATTTT.